This T cell receptor (beta chain) was documented in a study of T-cell memory formation after mild COVID-19. Overall study context: Largely, TCR clusters stayed within a single donor. Study-wide results and caveats: Proof of SARS-CoV-2 specificity was absent for the second-wave clones that crested on day 37. The CD4+ clones that contracted clustered mainly within CM and EM, and the CD8+ clones concentrated in EMRA.

This clonotype was found a few times. Antigen unknown. Sample barcodes and UMIs were carried by the TCR alpha and TCR beta cDNA libraries that 5'RACE generated with constant-segment primers. Each CDR3 protein gets one entry after TCRdb re-called the 5' RACE reads with MiXCR. The sample holds approximately 560,000 distinct CDR3 sequences; about 18% are singletons and the top ten take 8.1%. The CDR3 length is 15 residues. J was trimmed by 6 bases and V by 4 bases; bases with no gene match: 8. This chain connects TRBV12-3 or TRBV12-4 to TRBJ1-5, with 8 bases identical to TRBD1. This receptor was obtained from an adult woman who had mild COVID-19 (a few samples of this study predate the infection). Cell type and time point are not known. Sequencing was done on a sample of PBMCs or a T cell subset sorted from them (not recorded which). The CDR3 here is CASSWSQGAGQPQHF. The CDR3 coding sequence is TGTGCCAGCAGTTGGTCCCAGGGGGCAGGTCAGCCCCAGCATTTT.